This T cell receptor beta chain was recovered during a study of CD8+CD57+ T cells in acquired aplastic anemia. Genomic DNA, the template, was used for profiling of the TCR beta VDJ and CDR3. TCRdb re-analysed the reads in MiXCR, keeping a single row per CDR3 protein. Among some 48,000 distinct CDR3 sequences listed, about two thirds were seen once. The CDR3 contains 14 residues. Trimming pared 7 bases from V and 2 bases from J, leaving 11 bases between. Looked up from germline, CDR1 is ENHRY and CDR2 is SYGVKD. This TCR derives from a human donor in good health, serving as a control. The source material was sorted CD4+, CD8+, or CD8+CD57+ T cells (not recorded which) from PBMCs. The genes are TRBV10-3 and TRBJ2-2; possible D gene TRBD2, 7 bases. CDR3 sequence: CAITGGDNTGELFF. DNA for the CDR3: TGTGCCATCACGGGGGGCGATAACACCGGGGAGCTGTTTTTT.